Below, 5 T cell receptor beta chains from the same sample are listed, as sequenced in a study of beta chain features in type 1 diabetes. The whole isolated RNA underwent reverse transcription, so sequencing captured expressed TCRB transcripts. Method: immunoSEQ multiplex PCR; TCRdb's copy keeps in-frame clones and lacks some. Of 810,000 or so clones in the sample, around a sixth are singletons; the top ten hold around 0.02%. The specimen sequenced was naive CD4+ T cells from blood. The source of these receptors is a woman under 30 in good health.

This clone appeared a few times. The V and J genes are TRBV19 and TRBJ1-1; TRBD1 agrees at 7 bases. Germline V gene lookup returns CDR1 LNHDA and CDR2 SQIVND (reference sequence). This CDR3 region has 14 residues. V shed 3 bases and J 5 bases; nucleotides not matched to a gene: 6. CDR3 in amino acids: CASSIATGYTEAFF. The CDR3 DNA sequence: TGTGCCAGTAGTATCGCGACAGGGTATACTGAAGCTTTCTTT. The variable domain in full, completed from reference TRBV19 and TRBJ1-1, reads DGGITQSPKYLFRKEGQNVTLSCEQNLNHDAMYWYRQDPGQGLRLIYYSQIVNDFQKGDIAEGYSVSREKKESFPLTVTSAQKNPTAFYLCASSIATGYTEAFFGQGTRLTVV.

The rearrangement uses TRBV7-2 and TRBJ2-5; D is undetermined. Germline CDR1 SGHTA, CDR2 FQGNSA. The V and J ends lost 5 bases and 2 bases respectively, with 9 bases between them. CDR3 length: 13 residues. CDR3 sequence (DNA): TGTGCCAGCAGCCCCGGCCGGCAAGAGACCCAGTACTTC. Amino acid sequence: CASSPGRQETQYF. Looking up the rest from reference TRBV7-2 and TRBJ2-5 gives the full variable domain: GAGVSQSPSNKVTEKGKDVELRCDPISGHTALYWYRQSLGQGLEFLIYFQGNSAPDKSGLPSDRFSAERTGGSVSTLTIQRTQQEDSAVYLCASSPGRQETQYFGPGTRLLVL.

This clone has a handful of counts. The chain links TRBV2 to TRBJ2-7; D possibly corresponds to TRBD1 (5 bases). CDR3 length: 13 amino acids. From germline, CDR1 is SNHLY and CDR2 FYNNEI. Deletions cut 7 bases from V and 3 bases from J, with 13 bases between. CDR3 nucleotide sequence: TGTGCCAGCATTTCGCAGGGAAACTACGAGCAGTACTTC. It codes for CASISQGNYEQYF.

This sequence joins TRBV7-9 and TRBJ2-3; 11 nucleotides line up with TRBD2. With V trimmed by 5 bases and J by 2 bases, 12 bases remained unmatched. Germline loops: CDR1 SEHNR, CDR2 FQNEAQ (reference sequence). The CDR3 contains 18 residues. The CDR3 region has the DNA TGTGCCAGCAGCCCCTATCGCCGACTAGCGGGGCCCACAGATACGCAGTATTTT. It translates to CASSPYRRLAGPTDTQYF.

This clone was counted between two and nine times. This sequence may be a read error, since a much larger clone differs from it by one base. Additional DNA sequences in this sample encode the identical CDR3. The chain joins TRBV11-2 to TRBJ2-3; no reliable D call. The CDR3 has 11 amino acids. V dropped 2 bases and J dropped 5 bases, with 2 bases sitting between them. Germline V CDR1 and CDR2: SGHAT, FQNNGV. For the CDR3, the DNA is TGTGCCAGCAGCTTAAGAGATACGCAGTATTTT. Translating it yields CASSLRDTQYF.